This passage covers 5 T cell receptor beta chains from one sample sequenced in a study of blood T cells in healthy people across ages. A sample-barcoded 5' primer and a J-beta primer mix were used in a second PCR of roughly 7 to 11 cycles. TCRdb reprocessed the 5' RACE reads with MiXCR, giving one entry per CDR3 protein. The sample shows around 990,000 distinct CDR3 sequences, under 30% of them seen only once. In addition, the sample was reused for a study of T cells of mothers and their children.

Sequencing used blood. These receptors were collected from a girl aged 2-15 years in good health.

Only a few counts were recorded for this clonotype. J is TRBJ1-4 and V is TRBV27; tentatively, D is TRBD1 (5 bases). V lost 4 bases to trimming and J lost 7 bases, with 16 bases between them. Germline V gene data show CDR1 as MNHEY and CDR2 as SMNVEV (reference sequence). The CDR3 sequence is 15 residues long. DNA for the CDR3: TGTGCCAGCAGTTGGGGCGGGCTTTATATTGAAAAACTGTTTTTT. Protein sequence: CASSWGGLYIEKLFF.

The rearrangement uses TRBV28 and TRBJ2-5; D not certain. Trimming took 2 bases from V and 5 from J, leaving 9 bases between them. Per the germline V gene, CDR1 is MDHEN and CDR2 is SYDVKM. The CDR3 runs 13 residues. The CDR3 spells CASSLVQIETQYF. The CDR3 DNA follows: TGTGCCAGCAGTTTAGTGCAGATTGAGACCCAGTACTTC. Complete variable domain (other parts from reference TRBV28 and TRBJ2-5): DVKVTQSSRYLVKRTGEKVFLECVQDMDHENMFWYRQDPGLGLRLIYFSYDVKMKEKGDIPEGYSVSREKKERFSLILESASTNQTSMYLCASSLVQIETQYFGPGTRLLVL.

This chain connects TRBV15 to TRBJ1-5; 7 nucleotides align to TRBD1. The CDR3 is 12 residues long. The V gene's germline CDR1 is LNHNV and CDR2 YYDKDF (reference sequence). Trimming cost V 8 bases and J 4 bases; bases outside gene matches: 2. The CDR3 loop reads CATGQDNQPQHF. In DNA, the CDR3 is TGTGCCACCGGACAGGATAATCAGCCCCAGCATTTT.

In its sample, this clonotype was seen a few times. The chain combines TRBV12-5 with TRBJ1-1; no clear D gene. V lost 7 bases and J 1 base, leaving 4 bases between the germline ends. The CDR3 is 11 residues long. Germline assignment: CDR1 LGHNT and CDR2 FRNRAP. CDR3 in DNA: TGTGCTAGTGCCCAGAACACTGAAGCTTTCTTT. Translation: CASAQNTEAFF.

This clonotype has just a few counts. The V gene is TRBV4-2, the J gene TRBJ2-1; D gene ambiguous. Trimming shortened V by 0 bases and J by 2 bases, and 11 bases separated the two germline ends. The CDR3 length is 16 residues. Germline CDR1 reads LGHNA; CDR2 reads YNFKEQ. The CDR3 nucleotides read TGTGCCAGCAGCCAAGATAGCCAGCGCCCCTACAATGAGCAGTTCTTC. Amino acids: CASSQDSQRPYNEQFF.